The subject of this entry is one TCR beta chain. The antigen is unknown. Using its own MiXCR run on the RT-PCR reads, TCRdb lists one record per CDR3 protein. The table lists approximately 730,000 distinct CDR3 sequences, about 14% of them singletons, with 5.5% to 7% in the top ten. This sample was included in a study of response to subunit inactivated influenza vaccine. Study-level points and caveats: The authors suggested that every seasonal influenza vaccination recruits few new T cells.

V lost 4 bases to trimming and J lost 7 bases, with 4 bases between them. The germline V gene encodes CDR1 SNHLY and CDR2 FYNNEI. CDR3 length: 11 residues. The source material was PBMCs from blood, sampled roughly 15 days before vaccination. The V and J genes are TRBV2 and TRBJ2-2; D is ambiguous. The source of this sequence is a man aged 45-65 years who received an inactivated influenza vaccine. The CDR3 protein is CASSAGGELFF. CDR3 DNA: TGTGCCAGCAGTGCCGGCGGGGAGCTGTTTTTT.